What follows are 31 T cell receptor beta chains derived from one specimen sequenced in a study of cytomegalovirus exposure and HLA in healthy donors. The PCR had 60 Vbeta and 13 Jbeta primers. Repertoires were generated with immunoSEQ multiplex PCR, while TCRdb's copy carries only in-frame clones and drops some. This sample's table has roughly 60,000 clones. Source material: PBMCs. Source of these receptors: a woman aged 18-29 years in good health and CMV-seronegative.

CDR3 amino acids: CASSLANGETQYF. The CDR3 bases are TGCGCCAGCAGCTTGGCCAACGGGGAGACCCAGTACTTC. The rearrangement uses TRBV5-1 and TRBJ2-5, with D unclear. The CDR3 spans 13 residues. V was trimmed by 0 bases and J by 5 bases, leaving 8 bases between them. Germline V gene sequence: CDR1 SGHRS, CDR2 YFSETQ.

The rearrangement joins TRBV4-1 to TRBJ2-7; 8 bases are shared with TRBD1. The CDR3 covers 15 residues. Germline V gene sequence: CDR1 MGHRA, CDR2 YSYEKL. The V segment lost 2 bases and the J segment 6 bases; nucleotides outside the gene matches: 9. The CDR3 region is CASSQPRAGGVEQYF. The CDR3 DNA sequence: TGCGCCAGCAGCCAACCCCGGGCAGGGGGCGTCGAGCAGTACTTC.

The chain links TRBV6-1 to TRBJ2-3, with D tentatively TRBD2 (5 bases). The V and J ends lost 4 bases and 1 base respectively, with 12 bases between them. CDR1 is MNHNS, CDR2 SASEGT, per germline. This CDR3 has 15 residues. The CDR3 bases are TGTGCCAGCAGTGGCGGACTCATTGGCACAGATACGCAGTATTTT. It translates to CASSGGLIGTDTQYF.

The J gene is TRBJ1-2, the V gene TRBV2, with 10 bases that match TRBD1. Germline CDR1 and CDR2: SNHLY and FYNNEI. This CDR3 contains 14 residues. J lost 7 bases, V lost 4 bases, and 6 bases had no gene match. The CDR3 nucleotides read TGTGCCAGCAGTGCAGACAGGGGGCAAGGTGGCTACACCTTC. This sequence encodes CASSADRGQGGYTF.

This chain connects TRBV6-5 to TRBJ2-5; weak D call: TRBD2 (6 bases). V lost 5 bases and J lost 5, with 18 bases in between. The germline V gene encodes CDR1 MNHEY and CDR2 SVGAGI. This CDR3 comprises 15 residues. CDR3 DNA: TGTGCCAGCAGTCCCCGGGACTCAAAAGCGGAGACCCAGTACTTC. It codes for CASSPRDSKAETQYF.

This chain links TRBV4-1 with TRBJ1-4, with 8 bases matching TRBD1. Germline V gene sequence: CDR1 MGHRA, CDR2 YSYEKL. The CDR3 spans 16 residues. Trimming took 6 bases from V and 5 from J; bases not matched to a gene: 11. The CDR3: CASSRIQGAENEKLFF. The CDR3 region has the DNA TGCGCCAGCAGTCGAATCCAGGGGGCAGAAAATGAAAAACTGTTTTTT.

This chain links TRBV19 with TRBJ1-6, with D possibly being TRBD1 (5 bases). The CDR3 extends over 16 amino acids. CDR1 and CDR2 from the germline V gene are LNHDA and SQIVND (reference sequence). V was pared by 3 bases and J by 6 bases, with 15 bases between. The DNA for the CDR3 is TGTGCCAGTAGTATGCTAGACAGTTCTTTTAATTCACCCCTCCACTTT. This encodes CASSMLDSSFNSPLHF. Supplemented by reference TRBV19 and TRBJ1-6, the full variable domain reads DGGITQSPKYLFRKEGQNVTLSCEQNLNHDAMYWYRQDPGQGLRLIYYSQIVNDFQKGDIAEGYSVSREKKESFPLTVTSAQKNPTAFYLCASSMLDSSFNSPLHFGNGTRLTVT.

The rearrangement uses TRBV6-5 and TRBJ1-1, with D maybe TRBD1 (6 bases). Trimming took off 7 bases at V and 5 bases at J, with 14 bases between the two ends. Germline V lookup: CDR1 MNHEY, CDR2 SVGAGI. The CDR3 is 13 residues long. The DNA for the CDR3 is TGTGCCAGCATCAAACAGGGACAAACTGAAGCTTTCTTT. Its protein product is CASIKQGQTEAFF.

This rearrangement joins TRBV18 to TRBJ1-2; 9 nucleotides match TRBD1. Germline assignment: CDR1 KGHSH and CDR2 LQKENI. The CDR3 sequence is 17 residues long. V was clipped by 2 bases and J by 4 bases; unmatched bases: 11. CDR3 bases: TGTGCCAGCTCACCAACGGGACAGGGAAACGGGGTCTATGGCTACACCTTC. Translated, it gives CASSPTGQGNGVYGYTF. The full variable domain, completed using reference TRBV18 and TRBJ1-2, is NAGVMQNPRHLVRRRGQEARLRCSPMKGHSHVYWYRQLPEEGLKFMVYLQKENIIDESGMPKERFSAEFPKEGPSILRIQQVVRGDSAAYFCASSPTGQGNGVYGYTFGSGTRLTVV.

CDR3 bases: TGTGCCAGCAGTTACGCGGGGGCGCGAACTGAAGCTTTCTTT. Amino acids: CASSYAGARTEAFF. This chain links TRBV6-5 with TRBJ1-1, with TRBD1 as a possible D gene (6 bases). CDR1 is MNHEY, CDR2 SVGAGI, per germline. The length of the CDR3 is 14 residues. V was shortened by 2 bases and J by 5 bases, with 12 bases between the two germline ends.

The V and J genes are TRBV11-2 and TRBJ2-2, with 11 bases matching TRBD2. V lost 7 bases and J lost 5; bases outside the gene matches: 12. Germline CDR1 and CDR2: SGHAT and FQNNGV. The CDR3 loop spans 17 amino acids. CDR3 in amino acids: CASTKGGSGRETGELFF. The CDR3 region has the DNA TGTGCCAGCACCAAAGGGGGTAGCGGGAGGGAAACCGGGGAGCTGTTTTTT.

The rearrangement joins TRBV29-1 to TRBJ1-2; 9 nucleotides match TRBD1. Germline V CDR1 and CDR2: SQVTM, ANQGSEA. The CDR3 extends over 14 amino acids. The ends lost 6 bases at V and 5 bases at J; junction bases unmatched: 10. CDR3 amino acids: CSVAGTGGAYGYTF. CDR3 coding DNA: TGCAGCGTCGCGGGCACAGGGGGCGCTTATGGCTACACCTTC.

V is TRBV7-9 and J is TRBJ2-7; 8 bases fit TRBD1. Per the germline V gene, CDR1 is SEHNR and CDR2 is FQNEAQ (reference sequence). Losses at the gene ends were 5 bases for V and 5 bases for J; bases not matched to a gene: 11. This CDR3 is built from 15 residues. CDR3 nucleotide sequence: TGTGCCAGCAGCCCCTTACAGGGGGACGAAGACGAGCAGTACTTC. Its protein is CASSPLQGDEDEQYF. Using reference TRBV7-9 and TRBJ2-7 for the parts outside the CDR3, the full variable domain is DTGVSQNPRHKITKRGQNVTFRCDPISEHNRLYWYRQTLGQGPEFLTYFQNEAQLEKSRLLSDRFSAERPKGSFSTLEIQRTEQGDSAMYLCASSPLQGDEDEQYFGPGTRLTVT.

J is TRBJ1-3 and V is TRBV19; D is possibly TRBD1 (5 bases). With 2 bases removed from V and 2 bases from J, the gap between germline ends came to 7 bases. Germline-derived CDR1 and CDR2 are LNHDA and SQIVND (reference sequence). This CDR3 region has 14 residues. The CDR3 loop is CASSITGTGNTIYF. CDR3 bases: TGTGCCAGTAGTATAACAGGAACTGGAAACACCATATATTTT.

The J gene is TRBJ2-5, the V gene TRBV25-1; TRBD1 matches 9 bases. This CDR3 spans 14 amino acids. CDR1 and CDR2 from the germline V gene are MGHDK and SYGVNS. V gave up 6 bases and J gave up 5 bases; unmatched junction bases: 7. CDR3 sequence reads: CASSAQGARETQYF. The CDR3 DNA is TGTGCCAGCAGCGCACAGGGGGCGCGGGAGACCCAGTACTTC.

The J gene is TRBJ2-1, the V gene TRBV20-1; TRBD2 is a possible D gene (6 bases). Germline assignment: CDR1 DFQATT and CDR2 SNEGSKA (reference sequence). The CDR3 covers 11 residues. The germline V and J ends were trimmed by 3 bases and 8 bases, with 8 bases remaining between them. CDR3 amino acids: CSASWRDEQFF. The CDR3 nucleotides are TGCAGTGCTAGTTGGAGGGATGAGCAGTTCTTC.

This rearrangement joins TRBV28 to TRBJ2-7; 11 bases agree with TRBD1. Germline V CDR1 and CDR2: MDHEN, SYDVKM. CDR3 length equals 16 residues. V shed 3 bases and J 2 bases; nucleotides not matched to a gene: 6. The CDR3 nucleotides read TGTGCCAGCAGTTTCCTGGGACAGGGGGTGACCTACGAGCAGTACTTC. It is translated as CASSFLGQGVTYEQYF.

CDR3 loop: CSVGETSGSTDTQYF. The CDR3 nucleotides are TGCAGCGTTGGAGAGACTAGCGGCTCCACAGATACGCAGTATTTT. The V and J genes are TRBV29-1 and TRBJ2-3; TRBD2 matches 9 bases. The CDR3 consists of 15 residues. Trimming cost V 4 bases and J 2 bases; bases outside gene matches: 7. Germline V lookup: CDR1 SQVTM, CDR2 ANQGSEA.

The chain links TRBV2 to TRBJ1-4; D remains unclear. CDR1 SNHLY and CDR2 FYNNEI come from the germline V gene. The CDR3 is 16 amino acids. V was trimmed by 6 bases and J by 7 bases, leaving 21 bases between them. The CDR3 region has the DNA TGTGCCAGCAGGGCTTCCCGGGTCCCGGGTAGTGAAAAACTGTTTTTT. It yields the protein CASRASRVPGSEKLFF.

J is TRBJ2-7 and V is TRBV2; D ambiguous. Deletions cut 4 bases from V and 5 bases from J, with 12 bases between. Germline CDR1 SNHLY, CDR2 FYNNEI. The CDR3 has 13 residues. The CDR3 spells CASSVGFRDEQYF. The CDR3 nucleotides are TGTGCCAGCAGTGTCGGGTTCCGGGACGAGCAGTACTTC.

DNA for the CDR3: TGTGCCAGCAGTGCCGGGACAGGGGGCGGCACAGATACGCAGTATTTT. It yields the protein CASSAGTGGGTDTQYF. The chain carries TRBV6-1 and TRBJ2-3; 12 bases fit TRBD1. Germline V gene lookup returns CDR1 MNHNS and CDR2 SASEGT. Trimming took 4 bases from V and 1 from J; bases not matched to a gene: 3. The CDR3 is 16 residues long.

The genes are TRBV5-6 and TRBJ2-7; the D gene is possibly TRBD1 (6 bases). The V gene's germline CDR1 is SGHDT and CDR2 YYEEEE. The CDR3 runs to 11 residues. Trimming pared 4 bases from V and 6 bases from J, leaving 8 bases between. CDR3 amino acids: CASSLRGEQYF. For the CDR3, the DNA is TGTGCCAGCAGCCTCAGGGGCGAGCAGTACTTC.

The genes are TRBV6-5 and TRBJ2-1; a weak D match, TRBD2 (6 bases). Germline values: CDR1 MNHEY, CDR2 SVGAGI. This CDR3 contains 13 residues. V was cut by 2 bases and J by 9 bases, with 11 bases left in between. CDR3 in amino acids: CASSYPGRGEQFF. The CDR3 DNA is TGTGCCAGCAGTTACCCGGGGCGGGGTGAGCAGTTCTTC.

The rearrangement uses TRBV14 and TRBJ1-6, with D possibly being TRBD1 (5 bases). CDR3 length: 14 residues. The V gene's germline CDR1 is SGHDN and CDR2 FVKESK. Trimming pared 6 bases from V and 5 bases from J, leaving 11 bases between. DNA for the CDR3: TGTGCCAGCAGTTACGAGACAGATAATTCACCCCTCCACTTT. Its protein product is CASSYETDNSPLHF.

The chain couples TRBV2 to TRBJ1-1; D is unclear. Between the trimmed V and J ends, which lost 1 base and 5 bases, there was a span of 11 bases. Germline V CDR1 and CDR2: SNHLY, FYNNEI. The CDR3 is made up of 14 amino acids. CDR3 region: CASSEVRGRTEAFF. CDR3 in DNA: TGTGCCAGCAGTGAAGTGCGTGGGAGAACTGAAGCTTTCTTT.

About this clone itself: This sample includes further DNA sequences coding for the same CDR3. The CDR3 spells CASSWGDGYTF. The CDR3 DNA reads as TGTGCCAGCAGCTGGGGGGATGGCTACACCTTC. The V call is TRBV28, the J call TRBJ1-2, with D possibly being TRBD1 (5 bases). Looked up from germline, CDR1 is MDHEN and CDR2 is SYDVKM. V lost 6 bases and J 6 bases, leaving 8 bases between the germline ends. The length of the CDR3 is 11 residues.

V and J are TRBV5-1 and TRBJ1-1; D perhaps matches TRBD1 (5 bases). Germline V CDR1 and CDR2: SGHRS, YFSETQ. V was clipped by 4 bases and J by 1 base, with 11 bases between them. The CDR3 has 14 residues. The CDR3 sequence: CASSLGLANTEAFF. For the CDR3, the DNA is TGCGCCAGCAGCCTGGGACTTGCGAACACTGAAGCTTTCTTT.

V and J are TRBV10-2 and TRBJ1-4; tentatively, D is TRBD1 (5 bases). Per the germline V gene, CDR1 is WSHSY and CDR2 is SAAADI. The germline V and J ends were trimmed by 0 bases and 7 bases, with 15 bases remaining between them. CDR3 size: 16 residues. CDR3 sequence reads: CASSESTGGVVEKLFF. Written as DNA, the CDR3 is TGCGCCAGCAGTGAGTCGACGGGGGGTGTGGTTGAAAAACTGTTTTTT.

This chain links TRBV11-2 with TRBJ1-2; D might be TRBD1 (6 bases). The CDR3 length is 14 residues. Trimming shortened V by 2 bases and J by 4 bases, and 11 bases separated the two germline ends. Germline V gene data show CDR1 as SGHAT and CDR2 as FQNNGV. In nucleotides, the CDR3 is TGTGCCAGCAGCTTATCCAGGGGAAGCTATGGCTACACCTTC. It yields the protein CASSLSRGSYGYTF.

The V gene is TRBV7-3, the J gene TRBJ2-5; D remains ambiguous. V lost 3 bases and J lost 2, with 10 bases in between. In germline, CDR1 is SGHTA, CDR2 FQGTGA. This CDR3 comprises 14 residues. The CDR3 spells CASSLAGEQETQYF. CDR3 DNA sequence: TGTGCCAGCAGCTTGGCAGGCGAGCAAGAGACCCAGTACTTC.

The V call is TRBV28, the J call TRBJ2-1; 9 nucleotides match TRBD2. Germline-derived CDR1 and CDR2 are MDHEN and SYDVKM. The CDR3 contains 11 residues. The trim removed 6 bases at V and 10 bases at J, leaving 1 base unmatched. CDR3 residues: CASSLAGEQFF. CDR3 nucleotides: TGTGCCAGCAGCCTAGCGGGAGAGCAGTTCTTC.